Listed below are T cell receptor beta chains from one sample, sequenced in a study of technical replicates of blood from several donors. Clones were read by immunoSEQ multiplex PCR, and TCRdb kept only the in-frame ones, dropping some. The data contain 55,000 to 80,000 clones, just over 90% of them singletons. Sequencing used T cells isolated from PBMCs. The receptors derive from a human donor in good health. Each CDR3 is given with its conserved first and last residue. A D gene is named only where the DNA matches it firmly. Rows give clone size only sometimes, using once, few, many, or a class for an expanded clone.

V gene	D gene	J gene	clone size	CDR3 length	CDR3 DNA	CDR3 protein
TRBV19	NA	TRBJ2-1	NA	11	TGTGCCAGTAGTAGGGGGCTTGAGCAGTTCTTC	CASSRGLEQFF
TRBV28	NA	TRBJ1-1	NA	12	TGTGCCAGCAGCACTACCCACACTGAAGCTTTCTTT	CASSTTHTEAFF
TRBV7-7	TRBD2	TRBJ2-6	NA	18	TGTGCTAGCAGCCCACTAGCGGGGATAGCATCTGGGGCCAACGTCCTGACTTTC	CASSPLAGIASGANVLTF
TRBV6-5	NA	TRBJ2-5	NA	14	TGTGCCAGCAGTTACGGGCTAGCTCAACAGACCCAGTACTTC	CASSYGLAQQTQYF
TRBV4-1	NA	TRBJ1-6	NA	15	TGCGCCAGCAGCCAGTGGGGTCAGGGGAACTCACCCCTCCACTTT	CASSQWGQGNSPLHF
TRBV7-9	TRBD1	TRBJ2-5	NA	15	TGTGCCAGCAGCTTACCTACAGGGGTAGAAGAGACCCAGTACTTC	CASSLPTGVEETQYF
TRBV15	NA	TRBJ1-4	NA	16	TGTGCCACCAGCAGAGAGGGGGGGACATCGAGTTGGAAACTGTTTTTT	CATSREGGTSSWKLFF
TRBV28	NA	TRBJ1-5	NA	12	TGTGCCCATTCAGGGTTAGATCAGCCCCAGCATTTT	CAHSGLDQPQHF
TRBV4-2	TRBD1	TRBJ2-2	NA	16	TGTGCCAGCAGCCCCTCGACAGGGAAAGACACCGGGGAGCTGTTTTTT	CASSPSTGKDTGELFF
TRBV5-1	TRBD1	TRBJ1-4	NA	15	TGCGCCAGCAGCTTGGGGCGGACAGGATATGAAAAACTGTTTTTT	CASSLGRTGYEKLFF
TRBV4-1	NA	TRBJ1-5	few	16	TGCGCCAGCAGCCACATAGGACAGCATAGCAATCAGCCCCAGCATTTT	CASSHIGQHSNQPQHF
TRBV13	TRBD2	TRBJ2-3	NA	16	TGTGCCAGCAGCCTCGACAGCGGGGGGGCAGCGGATACGCAGTATTTT	CASSLDSGGAADTQYF
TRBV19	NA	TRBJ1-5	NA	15	TGTGCCAGTAATTGGGGGGGCGGAACCAATCAGCCCCAGCATTTT	CASNWGGGTNQPQHF
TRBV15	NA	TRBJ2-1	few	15	TGTGCCACCAGCACTCGGCATAGCACCCACAATGAGCAGTTCTTC	CATSTRHSTHNEQFF
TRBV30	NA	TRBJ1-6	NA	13	TGTGCCTGGAGACTCGACTATAATTCACCCCTCCACTTT	CAWRLDYNSPLHF
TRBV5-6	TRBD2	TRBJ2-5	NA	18	TGTGCCAGCAGCCCCAGAGTACTCCTAGCGGGGGGGGGAGAGACCCAGTACTTC	CASSPRVLLAGGGETQYF
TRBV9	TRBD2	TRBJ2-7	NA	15	TGTGCCAGCAGCGCCAGCGGGGGTAACGACTACGAGCAGTACTTC	CASSASGGNDYEQYF
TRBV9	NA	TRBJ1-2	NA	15	TGTGCCAGCAGCGTTACTAACAGGGAGCGCTATGGCTACACCTTC	CASSVTNRERYGYTF
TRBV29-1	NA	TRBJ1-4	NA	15	TGCAGCGTTGAAGCTAATACAGGCATCAATGAAAAACTGTTTTTT	CSVEANTGINEKLFF
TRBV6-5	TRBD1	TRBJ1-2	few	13	TGTGCCAGCAGTCAGGGACAGTACTATGGCTACACCTTC	CASSQGQYYGYTF
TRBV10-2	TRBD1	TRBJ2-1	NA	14	TGCGCCAGCACTCGGGACAGATTGATCAATGAGCAGTTCTTC	CASTRDRLINEQFF
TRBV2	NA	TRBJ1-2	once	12	TGTGCCAGCAGTGTTGGGCAGGTCGGCTACACCTTC	CASSVGQVGYTF
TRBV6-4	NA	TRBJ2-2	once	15	TGTGCCAGCCCGACAGCACCTGCGAACACCGGGGAGCTGTTTTTT	CASPTAPANTGELFF
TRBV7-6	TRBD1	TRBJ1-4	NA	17	TGTGCCAGCAGCTCTTATACCCCGGGACAGGGGAACGAAAAACTGTTTTTT	CASSSYTPGQGNEKLFF
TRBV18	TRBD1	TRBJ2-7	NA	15	TGTGCCAGCTCACCATCGACAGGGGAGAACTACGAGCAGTACTTC	CASSPSTGENYEQYF
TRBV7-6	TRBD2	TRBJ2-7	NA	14	TGTGCCAGCAGCTTAGACGGGGGGGCCTACGAGCAGTACTTC	CASSLDGGAYEQYF
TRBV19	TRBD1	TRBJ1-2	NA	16	TGTGCCAGTAGTTTAAAACCGGGACAGGGGGCAAGTGGCTACACCTTC	CASSLKPGQGASGYTF
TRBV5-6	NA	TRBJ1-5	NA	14	TGTGCCAGCAGCTCCCGACAAATTTATCAGCCCCAGCATTTT	CASSSRQIYQPQHF